The 18 T cell receptor beta chains given below trace back to one sample, sequenced in a study of blood T cell repertoires in COVID-19. Sequencing used immunoSEQ multiplex PCR; TCRdb keeps in-frame clones, though not all of them. The sample contains about 33,000 clones, about 88% of which appear only once. The sequenced sample consisted of peripheral blood. Receptor source: a man in his 70s with acute or convalescent COVID-19.

The chain joins TRBV19 to TRBJ2-5; possibly TRBD1 for D (5 bases). Germline CDR1 and CDR2: LNHDA and SQIVND (reference sequence). CDR3 size: 14 residues. V was shortened by 5 bases and J by 2 bases, with 12 bases between the two germline ends. The CDR3 region has the DNA TGTGCCAGTAGTCACAGACAGTCGCAAGAGACCCAGTACTTC. It specifies CASSHRQSQETQYF. Complete variable domain (other parts from reference TRBV19 and TRBJ2-5): DGGITQSPKYLFRKEGQNVTLSCEQNLNHDAMYWYRQDPGQGLRLIYYSQIVNDFQKGDIAEGYSVSREKKESFPLTVTSAQKNPTAFYLCASSHRQSQETQYFGPGTRLLVL.

This clone was detected only once. The chain employs TRBV6-2 or TRBV6-3 and TRBJ2-7; the match to TRBD2 covers 7 bases. Trimming cost V 6 bases and J 6 bases; bases outside gene matches: 14. The CDR3 sequence is 15 residues long. Germline V lookup: CDR1 MNHEY, CDR2 SVGEGT. CDR3 coding DNA: TGTGCCAGCAGCTGGTCTAGCGGCCCCTACGGCGAGCAGTACTTC. It translates to CASSWSSGPYGEQYF.

As DNA, the CDR3 is TGTGCCAGCAGTCGAACCGGGACTGCAGATTCACCCCTCCACTTT. Protein product: CASSRTGTADSPLHF. V usage is TRBV6-5 and J usage is TRBJ1-6, with a possible D match to TRBD1 (5 bases). Germline CDR1 reads MNHEY; CDR2 reads SVGAGI. This CDR3 has 15 amino acids. V was cut by 5 bases and J by 8 bases, with 16 bases left in between.

The rearrangement joins TRBV7-2 to TRBJ2-7, with 10 bases matching TRBD1. Germline V gene data show CDR1 as SGHTA and CDR2 as FQGNSA. CDR3 length: 16 residues. After removal of 2 bases from V and 5 bases from J, the junction contained 9 bases not matched to a gene. CDR3 sequence (DNA): TGTGCCAGCAGCTTAAGGGAGGGACAGGGGAACCACGAGCAGTACTTC. Translated, it gives CASSLREGQGNHEQYF.

The chain recombines TRBV7-9 with TRBJ2-4; the match to TRBD1 covers 7 bases. Per the germline V gene, CDR1 is SEHNR and CDR2 is FQNEAQ (reference sequence). V gave up 5 bases and J gave up 8 bases; unmatched junction bases: 9. The CDR3 contains 14 residues. Here the CDR3 reads CASSRLTGNDIQYF. Here the CDR3 DNA reads TGTGCCAGCAGCCGATTGACAGGGAACGACATTCAGTACTTC.

This chain connects TRBV12-3 or TRBV12-4 to TRBJ2-7; D is undetermined. V was pared by 2 bases and J by 6 bases, with 11 bases between. The CDR3 sequence is 13 residues long. DNA for the CDR3: TGTGCCAGCAGTTTACCTCCCCGGTCCGAGCAGTACTTC. Amino acids: CASSLPPRSEQYF.

The rearrangement joins TRBV4-2 to TRBJ1-2; 7 positions match TRBD1. Germline CDR1 is LGHNA and CDR2 is YNFKEQ. There are 15 residues in the CDR3. The V gene end was trimmed by 1 base and the J gene end by 4 bases; junction bases not matched to a gene: 6. The CDR3 nucleotides are TGTGCCAGCAGCCAAGGGCATAGGGACAGCTATGGCTACACCTTC. Residues: CASSQGHRDSYGYTF.

The chain couples TRBV7-9 to TRBJ2-2; the match to TRBD2 covers 7 bases. The CDR3 is made up of 16 amino acids. V trimming: 3 bases; J trimming: 1 base; junction bases outside the gene matches: 5. Germline V gene data show CDR1 as SEHNR and CDR2 as FQNEAQ (reference sequence). CDR3 DNA: TGTGCCAGCAGCTTTTGGGGGGGAAGGAACACCGGGGAGCTGTTTTTT. Protein product: CASSFWGGRNTGELFF.

This chain connects TRBV7-9 to TRBJ2-5; TRBD2 agrees at 8 bases. This CDR3 has 17 amino acids. The V gene end was trimmed by 4 bases and the J gene end by 5 bases; junction bases not matched to a gene: 15. Germline CDR1 is SEHNR and CDR2 is FQNEAQ (reference sequence). In nucleotides, the CDR3 is TGTGCCAGCAGCTCCTCAGGGGTAGCGGGGTCCTGGGAGACCCAGTACTTC. Translation: CASSSSGVAGSWETQYF.

The chain links TRBV4-2 to TRBJ2-7; TRBD2 aligns across 8 bases. The CDR3 covers 16 residues. V shed 0 bases, J shed 3 bases, and the junction held 7 bases outside the gene matches. Germline V lookup: CDR1 LGHNA, CDR2 YNFKEQ. This CDR3 reads CASSQDGLAGGYEQYF. The DNA for the CDR3 is TGTGCCAGCAGCCAAGACGGGCTAGCGGGCGGCTACGAGCAGTACTTC.

This clone is medium-sized. The J gene is TRBJ2-1, the V gene TRBV9, with 10 bases lining up with TRBD2. CDR1 and CDR2 from the germline V gene are SGDLS and YYNGEE. The CDR3 has 14 residues. J lost 9 bases, V lost 4 bases, and 7 bases had no gene match. In nucleotides, the CDR3 is TGTGCCAGCAGCCCAGGGACTAGCGTCAGTGAGCAGTTCTTC. Its protein is CASSPGTSVSEQFF.

The chain recombines TRBV2 with TRBJ2-3, with 9 bases that match TRBD2. V was clipped by 6 bases and J by 2 bases; unmatched bases: 3. The germline V gene encodes CDR1 SNHLY and CDR2 FYNNEI. There are 14 residues in the CDR3. CDR3 in DNA: TGTGCCAGCAGGGCGGGACTAGCCACAGATACGCAGTATTTT. Protein: CASRAGLATDTQYF.

V gene TRBV7-8 combines with J gene TRBJ1-1; D unresolved. The CDR3 spans 14 residues. V shed 3 bases and J shed 1 base, with 9 bases lying between them. From germline, CDR1 is SGHVS and CDR2 FQNEAQ. The CDR3: CASSLIRGNTEAFF. Written as DNA, the CDR3 is TGTGCCAGCAGCTTGATCAGAGGGAACACTGAAGCTTTCTTT.

This chain uses TRBV5-1 with TRBJ2-7; 12 bases align to TRBD2. The junction had 10 bases not matched to a gene; V was cut back by 0 bases and J by 0 bases. Per germline, CDR1 SGHRS and CDR2 YFSETQ. The CDR3 is 19 amino acids. CDR3 coding DNA: TGCGCCAGCAGCTTGGGTCGGACTAGCGGGACCCACTACTCCTACGAGCAGTACTTC. Translated: CASSLGRTSGTHYSYEQYF.

This chain uses TRBV6-5 with TRBJ1-6, with 9 bases lining up with TRBD1. Per the germline V gene, CDR1 is MNHEY and CDR2 is SVGAGI. CDR3 length: 15 amino acids. Unmatched junction bases numbered 7, after V lost 2 bases and J lost 11 bases. As DNA, the CDR3 is TGTGCCAGCAGTTACGGGGGACAGGGTGGGACACCCCTCCACTTT. Its translation: CASSYGGQGGTPLHF.

The chain carries TRBV4-2 and TRBJ2-2; 12 bases are shared with TRBD2. This CDR3 region has 19 residues. The V gene end was trimmed by 4 bases and the J gene end by 0 bases; junction bases not matched to a gene: 9. Germline V gives CDR1 LGHNA, CDR2 YNFKEQ. The CDR3 is CASSLQPGLAGANTGELFF. CDR3 in DNA: TGTGCCAGCAGCCTCCAACCGGGACTAGCGGGCGCGAACACCGGGGAGCTGTTTTTT.

The chain is built from TRBV5-5 and TRBJ2-5; 7 bases match TRBD1. The length of the CDR3 is 15 residues. The trim removed 4 bases at V and 2 bases at J, leaving 8 bases unmatched. CDR1 is SGHKS and CDR2 is YYEKEE in the germline V gene (reference sequence). Written as DNA, the CDR3 is TGTGCCAGCAGCGCCGAATGGGACAGACAAGAGACCCAGTACTTC. This sequence encodes CASSAEWDRQETQYF.

The J gene is TRBJ2-1, the V gene TRBV19; D is perhaps TRBD1 (6 bases). The CDR3 contains 14 residues. The germline CDR1 and CDR2 sequences are LNHDA and SQIVND (reference sequence). V dropped 5 bases and J dropped 8 bases, with 16 bases sitting between them. CDR3 residues: CASSVRGGDDEQFF. The CDR3 nucleotides read TGTGCCAGTAGTGTCAGGGGTGGGGACGATGAGCAGTTCTTC.